The present TCR beta chain was sequenced within a study of blood T cell repertoires in COVID-19. Study at large: The United States, Italy and Spain provided the acute and convalescent COVID-19 samples.

This clone was observed a handful of times. With 2 bases removed from V and 3 bases from J, the gap between germline ends came to 10 bases. Germline values: CDR1 GTSNPN, CDR2 SVGIG (reference sequence). CDR3 length: 13 amino acids. Per the authors' pipeline: Amplification of reference gene primers was used by the study to estimate nucleated cell counts. The method was immunoSEQ multiplex PCR; TCRdb's version includes in-frame clones alone and lacks a portion of them. The V and J calls and clone size are taken from that table; D and trimming were inferred from the DNA. The sample records approximately 30,000 clones, 76% being singletons.

The receptor's source is an older man with acute or convalescent COVID-19. The chain carries TRBV30 and TRBJ1-2, with D maybe TRBD1 (5 bases). Sequencing was done on a sample of peripheral blood. The CDR3 loop is CAWSRQGYYGYTF. As DNA, the CDR3 is TGTGCCTGGAGTAGGCAGGGTTACTATGGCTACACCTTC.